These T cell receptor beta chains were read from a single sample in a study of response to subunit inactivated influenza vaccine. TCRdb redid the calling of the RT-PCR reads with MiXCR, one entry per CDR3 protein. This repertoire shows roughly 780,000 distinct CDR3 sequences, about 18% found once; its top ten account for approximately 11%. Source: PBMCs from blood, taken about 5 days after vaccination. These receptors were obtained from a man aged 50-59 years who received an inactivated influenza vaccine. The conserved cysteine and the conserved F or W are not part of the CDR3 here.

j_call v_call cdr3_aa
TRBJ1-1 TRBV12-3/TRBV12-4 ASGGTGNTEAF
TRBJ2-7 TRBV12-3/TRBV12-4 ASSLGYRGSYEQY
TRBJ2-1 TRBV19 ASRRGTGYEQF
TRBJ1-6 TRBV12-3/TRBV12-4 ASSTDREPFYNSPLH
TRBJ2-1 TRBV30 AWRGQDNEQF
TRBJ1-2 TRBV15 ATSRSRIESRINYGYT
TRBJ1-2 TRBV24-1 ATSLTSGYGYT
TRBJ1-5 TRBV2 ASTYRGANQPQH
TRBJ2-5 TRBV20-1 SARSLAGDGETQY
TRBJ1-2 TRBV7-2 ASTTRGGSYGYT
TRBJ2-3 TRBV4-2 ASSPSPFSASTDTQY
TRBJ1-6 TRBV14 ASSQARNSLH
TRBJ2-1 TRBV7-9 ASSPTTGWDEQF
TRBJ2-1 TRBV12-3/TRBV12-4 ASSPETGYNEQF
TRBJ2-5 TRBV20-1 SASVSGISETQY
TRBJ2-7 TRBV20-1 SASQVYEQY
TRBJ2-5 TRBV4-2 ASSQETGLETQY
TRBJ1-2 TRBV4-2 ASSQDGQHYGYT